The rows below give T cell receptor beta chains drawn from one sample of a study of technical replicates of blood from several donors. This table comes from immunoSEQ multiplex PCR, and its TCRdb copy is limited to in-frame clones, with some not included. The repertoire consists of approximately 14,000 clones, with more than 75% occurring once and the leading ten covering about 13%. What was sequenced was PBMCs. These receptors were obtained from a human donor in good health. The CDR3 runs from the conserved cysteine through the conserved F or W. A D gene is named only where the DNA matches it firmly. Expanded clones are given a class, and other clones once, few, many or no size at all.

v_call: TRBV2; d_call: TRBD1; j_call: TRBJ2-1; clone_size: NA; cdr3_nt: TGTGCCAGCAGCGGGACAGGGTACGGTGAGCAGTTCTTC; cdr3_aa: CASSGTGYGEQFF
v_call: TRBV2; d_call: NA; j_call: TRBJ1-4; clone_size: NA; cdr3_nt: TGTGCCAGCAGTGAAGCTCCGGGGGACTTAGAAAAACTGTTTTTT; cdr3_aa: CASSEAPGDLEKLFF
v_call: TRBV10-1; d_call: TRBD2; j_call: TRBJ2-1; clone_size: NA; cdr3_nt: TGCGCCAGCAGTGAGCCTTTACTAGCGGGAAAGCAGTTCTTC; cdr3_aa: CASSEPLLAGKQFF
v_call: TRBV6-5; d_call: TRBD2; j_call: TRBJ2-2; clone_size: NA; cdr3_nt: TGTGCCAGCAGTTTAAAGCGGGAGGGCTTAACCGGGGAGCTGTTTTTT; cdr3_aa: CASSLKREGLTGELFF
v_call: TRBV5-8; d_call: NA; j_call: TRBJ1-1; clone_size: NA; cdr3_nt: TGTGCCAGCACCGACACGAGGAACACTGAAGCTTTCTTT; cdr3_aa: CASTDTRNTEAFF
v_call: TRBV4-2; d_call: TRBD1; j_call: TRBJ1-2; clone_size: NA; cdr3_nt: TGTGCCAGCAACGGGGGGTTGGACAGGGGGTATGAAGGCTACACCTTC; cdr3_aa: CASNGGLDRGYEGYTF
v_call: TRBV10-1; d_call: TRBD2; j_call: TRBJ2-7; clone_size: NA; cdr3_nt: TGCGCCAGCAGTGAGTCGGCTAGCGGAGCCTACGAGCAGTACTTC; cdr3_aa: CASSESASGAYEQYF
v_call: TRBV7-8; d_call: NA; j_call: TRBJ1-1; clone_size: NA; cdr3_nt: TGTGCCAGCAGCTTAGTGGAGGGCGGGGGCACTGAAGCTTTCTTT; cdr3_aa: CASSLVEGGGTEAFF
v_call: TRBV10-3; d_call: NA; j_call: TRBJ1-2; clone_size: NA; cdr3_nt: TGTGCCATCAGTGAGTCCAGCAGGGGTGGTGGCTACACCTTC; cdr3_aa: CAISESSRGGGYTF
v_call: TRBV5-1; d_call: TRBD2; j_call: TRBJ2-7; clone_size: once; cdr3_nt: TGCGCCAGCAGCTATACTCCGGGACTAGCGGGAATGGAGTACTTC; cdr3_aa: CASSYTPGLAGMEYF
v_call: TRBV6-1; d_call: TRBD1; j_call: TRBJ1-3; clone_size: NA; cdr3_nt: TGTGCCAGCTGGACAGGGGCAGACTCTGGAAACACCATATATTTT; cdr3_aa: CASWTGADSGNTIYF
v_call: TRBV7-3; d_call: NA; j_call: TRBJ2-3; clone_size: NA; cdr3_nt: TGTGCCAGCAGCCAAGAGCTAGCAGATACGCAGTATTTT; cdr3_aa: CASSQELADTQYF
v_call: TRBV9; d_call: NA; j_call: TRBJ2-1; clone_size: once; cdr3_nt: TGTGCCAGCAGCCCCCGCGGTTTGCGCACCTACAATGAGCAGTTCTTC; cdr3_aa: CASSPRGLRTYNEQFF
v_call: TRBV6-4; d_call: TRBD2; j_call: TRBJ2-1; clone_size: few; cdr3_nt: TGTGCCAGCAGTGTAGCCGGGACTAGCCCCAATGAGCAGTTCTTC; cdr3_aa: CASSVAGTSPNEQFF
v_call: TRBV28; d_call: TRBD1; j_call: TRBJ2-1; clone_size: NA; cdr3_nt: TGTGCCAGCAGCCAGGGACAGGGCCTGGGGATGAATGAGCAGTTCTTC; cdr3_aa: CASSQGQGLGMNEQFF
v_call: TRBV6-6; d_call: TRBD1; j_call: TRBJ1-2; clone_size: NA; cdr3_nt: TGTGCCAGCAGTCAGGGGGACAGGGGGAAGTATGGCTACACCTTC; cdr3_aa: CASSQGDRGKYGYTF
v_call: TRBV30; d_call: NA; j_call: TRBJ2-1; clone_size: NA; cdr3_nt: TGTGCCTGGAATCCGTCCTCCTACAATGAGCAGTTCTTC; cdr3_aa: CAWNPSSYNEQFF
v_call: TRBV10-1; d_call: NA; j_call: TRBJ1-1; clone_size: NA; cdr3_nt: TGCGCCAGCAGTGACGAGAAGAACACTGAAGCTTTCTTT; cdr3_aa: CASSDEKNTEAFF
v_call: TRBV28; d_call: TRBD1; j_call: TRBJ1-5; clone_size: NA; cdr3_nt: TGTGCCAGCAGTACCGCAAGTGACAGGGACAATCAGCCCCAGCATTTT; cdr3_aa: CASSTASDRDNQPQHF
v_call: TRBV9; d_call: TRBD2; j_call: TRBJ2-1; clone_size: NA; cdr3_nt: TGTGCCAGCAGCGAAACTAGCGGGAGGTACAATGAGCAGTTCTTC; cdr3_aa: CASSETSGRYNEQFF
v_call: TRBV5-1; d_call: TRBD2; j_call: TRBJ2-2; clone_size: NA; cdr3_nt: TGCGCCAGCAGCGCTAGGAGCCCGGGGACTAGCGGGAGTGCCGGGGAGCTGTTTTTT; cdr3_aa: CASSARSPGTSGSAGELFF
v_call: TRBV7-9; d_call: TRBD1; j_call: TRBJ2-7; clone_size: NA; cdr3_nt: TGTGCCAGCGATTCCGGGACAGGGTACGAGCAGTACTTC; cdr3_aa: CASDSGTGYEQYF
v_call: TRBV18; d_call: NA; j_call: TRBJ2-1; clone_size: few; cdr3_nt: TGTGCCAGCTCCCAAGGACTCAATGAGCAGTTCTTC; cdr3_aa: CASSQGLNEQFF
v_call: TRBV4-2; d_call: NA; j_call: TRBJ2-1; clone_size: NA; cdr3_nt: TGTGCCAGCAGCCAAGCCTCATTTAGCGGAGGGTCCTACAATGAGCAGTTCTTC; cdr3_aa: CASSQASFSGGSYNEQFF
v_call: TRBV19; d_call: NA; j_call: TRBJ1-2; clone_size: few; cdr3_nt: TGTGCCAGTAGTCTGGCTCTCTATGGCTACACCTTC; cdr3_aa: CASSLALYGYTF
v_call: TRBV6-1; d_call: NA; j_call: TRBJ2-3; clone_size: NA; cdr3_nt: TGTGCCAGCAGAATTGGGAGAAGTAGCACAGATACGCAGTATTTT; cdr3_aa: CASRIGRSSTDTQYF
v_call: TRBV10-3; d_call: NA; j_call: TRBJ2-7; clone_size: NA; cdr3_nt: TGTGCCATCAGTGAGTCTAAGACAGATACCAGCAAGTACTTC; cdr3_aa: CAISESKTDTSKYF
v_call: TRBV5-1; d_call: TRBD1; j_call: TRBJ2-7; clone_size: NA; cdr3_nt: TGCGCCAGCAGCTCAGGGGGCAGCTCCTACGAGCAGTACTTC; cdr3_aa: CASSSGGSSYEQYF
v_call: TRBV5-6; d_call: NA; j_call: TRBJ2-1; clone_size: NA; cdr3_nt: TGTGCCAGCAGCTCCACTACCTTCGGGAGCGAGCAGTTCTTC; cdr3_aa: CASSSTTFGSEQFF
v_call: TRBV7-8; d_call: TRBD1; j_call: TRBJ2-5; clone_size: NA; cdr3_nt: TGTGCCGCCGACAGGGGGCGCGGGGAGACCCAGTACTTC; cdr3_aa: CAADRGRGETQYF
v_call: TRBV27; d_call: NA; j_call: TRBJ1-4; clone_size: NA; cdr3_nt: TGTGCCAGCAGTTTATCAGGGGCAGGTGAAAAACTGTTTTTT; cdr3_aa: CASSLSGAGEKLFF
v_call: TRBV6-5; d_call: NA; j_call: TRBJ1-1; clone_size: few; cdr3_nt: TGTGCCAGCAGCCCGGAGCAGCCGAACACTGAAGCTTTCTTT; cdr3_aa: CASSPEQPNTEAFF
v_call: TRBV19; d_call: TRBD2; j_call: TRBJ2-1; clone_size: NA; cdr3_nt: TGTGCCAGTAGTACTTTCGCGGGACTAGCGAATGAGCAGTTCTTC; cdr3_aa: CASSTFAGLANEQFF
v_call: TRBV7-3; d_call: NA; j_call: TRBJ2-2; clone_size: NA; cdr3_nt: TGTGCCAGCAGCTTAAACGGGCCCGGGGACACCGGGGAGCTGTTTTTT; cdr3_aa: CASSLNGPGDTGELFF
v_call: TRBV7-8; d_call: TRBD2; j_call: TRBJ2-1; clone_size: NA; cdr3_nt: TGTGCCAGCGCGGGGGGGGAACCCTACAATGAGCAGTTCTTC; cdr3_aa: CASAGGEPYNEQFF
v_call: TRBV27; d_call: TRBD1; j_call: TRBJ2-7; clone_size: NA; cdr3_nt: TGTGCCAGCAGACACGCGGGACAGGGAATTTACGAGCAGTACTTC; cdr3_aa: CASRHAGQGIYEQYF
v_call: TRBV7-2; d_call: NA; j_call: TRBJ1-5; clone_size: NA; cdr3_nt: TGTGCCAGCAGCTCCCGGGTAGGGGGCAATCAGCCCCAGCATTTT; cdr3_aa: CASSSRVGGNQPQHF
v_call: TRBV5-1; d_call: NA; j_call: TRBJ2-7; clone_size: NA; cdr3_nt: TGCGCCAGCAGCTCCGAGACTCTAACCTACGAGCAGTACTTC; cdr3_aa: CASSSETLTYEQYF
v_call: TRBV6-1; d_call: TRBD2; j_call: TRBJ2-7; clone_size: NA; cdr3_nt: TGTGCCAGCAGTGAAGGGGGAGGGGCCTACGAGCAGTACTTC; cdr3_aa: CASSEGGGAYEQYF
v_call: TRBV28; d_call: TRBD2; j_call: TRBJ2-2; clone_size: NA; cdr3_nt: TGTGCCAGCAGTCTCCTAGGCGGGGGGCAGACCACCGGGGAGCTGTTTTTT; cdr3_aa: CASSLLGGGQTTGELFF
v_call: TRBV5-1; d_call: NA; j_call: TRBJ2-2; clone_size: NA; cdr3_nt: TGCGCCAGCAGCGTCCAGACTAGTTCCACCGGGGAGCTGTTTTTT; cdr3_aa: CASSVQTSSTGELFF
v_call: TRBV7-8; d_call: TRBD2; j_call: TRBJ2-4; clone_size: NA; cdr3_nt: TGTGCCAGCAGCGGACTAGCGGCAAAAAGGGGGGCCAAAAACATTCAGTACTTC; cdr3_aa: CASSGLAAKRGAKNIQYF
v_call: TRBV28; d_call: NA; j_call: TRBJ1-5; clone_size: NA; cdr3_nt: TGTGCCAGCATGGGGGGTTGGGGTCAGCCCCAGCATTTT; cdr3_aa: CASMGGWGQPQHF
v_call: TRBV7-2; d_call: NA; j_call: TRBJ1-2; clone_size: NA; cdr3_nt: TGTGCCAGCAGCCCGGCGGGGGGCCGGGGCTACACCTTC; cdr3_aa: CASSPAGGRGYTF
v_call: TRBV7-8; d_call: NA; j_call: TRBJ2-1; clone_size: NA; cdr3_nt: TGTGCCAGCAGCTTAGTGCGTGAAGCTCATGAGCAGTTCTTC; cdr3_aa: CASSLVREAHEQFF
v_call: TRBV2; d_call: TRBD1; j_call: TRBJ2-7; clone_size: NA; cdr3_nt: TGTGCCAGCAGTGCTGGGACAGGGGTGGGGGAGCAGTACTTC; cdr3_aa: CASSAGTGVGEQYF
v_call: TRBV30; d_call: NA; j_call: TRBJ1-2; clone_size: NA; cdr3_nt: TGTGCCTGGAGTGTAGTGGGGGAGGTCTATGGCTACACCTTC; cdr3_aa: CAWSVVGEVYGYTF
v_call: TRBV7-9; d_call: TRBD2; j_call: TRBJ2-1; clone_size: NA; cdr3_nt: TGTGCCAGCAGCTTAGTGTCTGGACTAGCGGGAGTTGAGCAGTTCTTC; cdr3_aa: CASSLVSGLAGVEQFF
v_call: TRBV4-1; d_call: TRBD1; j_call: TRBJ1-1; clone_size: NA; cdr3_nt: TGCGCCAGCAGCCTTGACAGGGGGCGTGCTGAAGCTTTCTTT; cdr3_aa: CASSLDRGRAEAFF
v_call: TRBV2; d_call: NA; j_call: TRBJ1-2; clone_size: NA; cdr3_nt: TGTGCCAGCAGGACAGATCCAAACTATGGCTACACCTTC; cdr3_aa: CASRTDPNYGYTF
v_call: TRBV13; d_call: TRBD1; j_call: TRBJ1-1; clone_size: NA; cdr3_nt: TGTGCCAGCAGCATCGAACCCAGGGCAGGGGGTGGCACTGAAGCTTTCTTT; cdr3_aa: CASSIEPRAGGGTEAFF
v_call: TRBV7-8; d_call: NA; j_call: TRBJ2-1; clone_size: NA; cdr3_nt: TGTGCCAGCAGCTTATTCCGGGGACTGGTGTACAATGAGCAGTTCTTC; cdr3_aa: CASSLFRGLVYNEQFF
v_call: TRBV2; d_call: TRBD2; j_call: TRBJ2-1; clone_size: NA; cdr3_nt: TGTGCCAGCGTTCTAGGAGGGACTAGCAATGAGCAGTTCTTC; cdr3_aa: CASVLGGTSNEQFF
v_call: TRBV19; d_call: NA; j_call: TRBJ1-5; clone_size: NA; cdr3_nt: TGTGCCAGTAGTATGGGAAGGGAGGGTCAGCCCCAGCATTTT; cdr3_aa: CASSMGREGQPQHF
v_call: TRBV4-1; d_call: NA; j_call: TRBJ2-1; clone_size: NA; cdr3_nt: TGCGCCAGCAGCCAAGACCCCCCTAGGGGTGAGCAGTTCTTC; cdr3_aa: CASSQDPPRGEQFF
v_call: TRBV27; d_call: TRBD2; j_call: TRBJ2-7; clone_size: NA; cdr3_nt: TGTGCCAGCAGTGGCGGCGGGAGTGAGCAGTACTTC; cdr3_aa: CASSGGGSEQYF
v_call: TRBV7-2; d_call: TRBD1; j_call: TRBJ1-5; clone_size: NA; cdr3_nt: TGTGCCAGCAGCACGGGACAGGGGTATAGCAATCAGCCCCAGCATTTT; cdr3_aa: CASSTGQGYSNQPQHF
v_call: TRBV29-1; d_call: TRBD1; j_call: TRBJ2-7; clone_size: NA; cdr3_nt: TGCAGCGTTGATACAGGGGGCTACGAGCAGTACTTC; cdr3_aa: CSVDTGGYEQYF
v_call: TRBV5-1; d_call: NA; j_call: TRBJ2-5; clone_size: NA; cdr3_nt: TGCGCCAGCAGTTCCCTCAATCGGGGGACCCAGTACTTC; cdr3_aa: CASSSLNRGTQYF